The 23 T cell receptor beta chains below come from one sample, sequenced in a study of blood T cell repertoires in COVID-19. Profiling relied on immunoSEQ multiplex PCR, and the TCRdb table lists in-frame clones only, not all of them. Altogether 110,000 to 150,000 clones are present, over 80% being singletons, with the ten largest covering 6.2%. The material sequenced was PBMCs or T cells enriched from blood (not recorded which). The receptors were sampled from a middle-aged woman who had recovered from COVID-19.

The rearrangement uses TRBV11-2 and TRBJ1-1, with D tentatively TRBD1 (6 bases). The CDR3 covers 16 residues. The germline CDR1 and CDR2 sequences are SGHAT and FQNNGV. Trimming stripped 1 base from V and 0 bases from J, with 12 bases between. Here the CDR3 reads CASSLVRSGVNTEAFF. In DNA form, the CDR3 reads TGTGCCAGCAGCTTAGTACGTTCAGGGGTGAACACTGAAGCTTTCTTT.

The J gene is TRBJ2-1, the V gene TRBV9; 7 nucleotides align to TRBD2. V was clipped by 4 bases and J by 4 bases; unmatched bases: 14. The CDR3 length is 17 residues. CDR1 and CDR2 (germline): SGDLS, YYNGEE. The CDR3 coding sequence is TGTGCCAGCAGCCCACTTACCCTAGCGGAGACGTACAATGAGCAGTTCTTC. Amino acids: CASSPLTLAETYNEQFF.

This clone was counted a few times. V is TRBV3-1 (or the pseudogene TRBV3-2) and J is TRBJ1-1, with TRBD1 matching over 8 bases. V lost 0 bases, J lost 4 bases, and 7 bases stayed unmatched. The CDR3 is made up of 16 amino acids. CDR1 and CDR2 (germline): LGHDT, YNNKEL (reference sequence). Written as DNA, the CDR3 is TGTGCCAGCAGCCAAGAAGCAGGGGGCCTCGTCACTGAAGCTTTCTTT. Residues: CASSQEAGGLVTEAFF.

Here the CDR3 DNA reads TGTGCCAGCAGCTTCAGGACAGGTAGCAATCAGCCCCAGCATTTT. Protein: CASSFRTGSNQPQHF. The V call is TRBV7-8, the J call TRBJ1-5; 7 bases line up with TRBD1. Germline V gene sequence: CDR1 SGHVS, CDR2 FQNEAQ. Losses at the gene ends were 3 bases for V and 0 bases for J; bases not matched to a gene: 2. This CDR3 comprises 15 residues. The entire variable domain, with the rest obtained from reference TRBV7-8 and TRBJ1-5, is as follows: GAGVSQSPRYKVAKRGQDVALRCDPISGHVSLFWYQQALGQGPEFLTYFQNEAQLDKSGLPSDRFFAERPEGSVSTLKIQRTQQEDSAVYLCASSFRTGSNQPQHFGDGTRLSIL.

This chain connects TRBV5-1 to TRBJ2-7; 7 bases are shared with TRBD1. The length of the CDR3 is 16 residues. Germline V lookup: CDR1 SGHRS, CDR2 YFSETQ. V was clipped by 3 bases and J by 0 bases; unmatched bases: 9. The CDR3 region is CASSSPVGTVSYEQYF. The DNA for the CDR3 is TGCGCCAGCAGCTCCCCCGTGGGGACAGTCTCCTACGAGCAGTACTTC.

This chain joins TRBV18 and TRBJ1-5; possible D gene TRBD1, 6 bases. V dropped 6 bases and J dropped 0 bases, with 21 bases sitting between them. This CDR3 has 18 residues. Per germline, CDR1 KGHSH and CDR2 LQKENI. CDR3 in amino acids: CASSETPGATYSNQPQHF. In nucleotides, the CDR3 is TGTGCCAGCTCCGAAACCCCAGGGGCCACCTATAGCAATCAGCCCCAGCATTTT.

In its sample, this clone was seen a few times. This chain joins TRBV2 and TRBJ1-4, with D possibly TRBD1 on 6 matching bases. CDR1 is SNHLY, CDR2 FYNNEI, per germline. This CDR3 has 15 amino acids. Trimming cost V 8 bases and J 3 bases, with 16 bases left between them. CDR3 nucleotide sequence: TGTGCCAGCTCCCTCGACAGGTTTTCTAATGAAAAACTGTTTTTT. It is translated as CASSLDRFSNEKLFF.

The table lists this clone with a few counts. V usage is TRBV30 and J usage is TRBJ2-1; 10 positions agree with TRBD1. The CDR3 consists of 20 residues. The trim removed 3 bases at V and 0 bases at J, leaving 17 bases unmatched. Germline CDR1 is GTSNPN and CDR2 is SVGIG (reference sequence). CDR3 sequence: CAWSNLGPGQGFSSYNEQFF. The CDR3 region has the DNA TGTGCCTGGAGCAACCTCGGACCGGGACAGGGGTTCAGCTCCTACAATGAGCAGTTCTTC.

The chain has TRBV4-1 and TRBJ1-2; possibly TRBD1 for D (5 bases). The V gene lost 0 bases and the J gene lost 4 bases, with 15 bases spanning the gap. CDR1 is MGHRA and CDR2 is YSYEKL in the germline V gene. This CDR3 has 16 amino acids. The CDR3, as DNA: TGCGCCAGCAGCCAAGAGGAGATAGGGGCAACCTATGGCTACACCTTC. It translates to CASSQEEIGATYGYTF.

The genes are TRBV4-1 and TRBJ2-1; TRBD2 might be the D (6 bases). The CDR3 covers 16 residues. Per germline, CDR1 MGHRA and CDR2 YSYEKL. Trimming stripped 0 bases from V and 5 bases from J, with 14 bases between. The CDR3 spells CASSQDPPGGNNEQFF. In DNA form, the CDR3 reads TGCGCCAGCAGCCAAGATCCGCCAGGAGGGAACAATGAGCAGTTCTTC.

The CDR3 DNA sequence: TGTGCCACCAGTGAATCCGGGACTAGCAGAGATGAGCAGTTCTTC. It yields the protein CATSESGTSRDEQFF. The chain is built from TRBV24-1 and TRBJ2-1, with 9 bases that match TRBD2. The CDR3 has 15 residues. Germline assignment: CDR1 KGHDR and CDR2 SFDVKD. The V segment lost 4 bases and the J segment 8 bases; nucleotides outside the gene matches: 8.

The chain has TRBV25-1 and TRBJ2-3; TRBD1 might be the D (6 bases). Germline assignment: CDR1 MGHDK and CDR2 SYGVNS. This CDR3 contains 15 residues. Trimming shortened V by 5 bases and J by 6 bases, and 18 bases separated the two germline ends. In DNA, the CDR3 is TGTGCCAGCAGTCCCCTCAAAGGGACACCTGATACGCAGTATTTT. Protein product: CASSPLKGTPDTQYF. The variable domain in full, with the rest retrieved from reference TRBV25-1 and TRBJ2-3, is EADIYQTPRYLVIGTGKKITLECSQTMGHDKMYWYQQDPGMELHLIHYSYGVNSTEKGDLSSESTVSRIRTEHFPLTLESARPSHTSQYLCASSPLKGTPDTQYFGPGTRLTVL.

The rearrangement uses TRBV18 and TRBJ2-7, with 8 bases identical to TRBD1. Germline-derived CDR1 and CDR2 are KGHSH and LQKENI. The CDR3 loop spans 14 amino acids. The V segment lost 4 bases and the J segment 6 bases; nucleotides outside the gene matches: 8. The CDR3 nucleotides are TGTGCCAGCTCACGAGACAGGGGTTCCGGCGAGCAGTACTTC. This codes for CASSRDRGSGEQYF. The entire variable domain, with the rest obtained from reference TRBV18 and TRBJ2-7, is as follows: NAGVMQNPRHLVRRRGQEARLRCSPMKGHSHVYWYRQLPEEGLKFMVYLQKENIIDESGMPKERFSAEFPKEGPSILRIQQVVRGDSAAYFCASSRDRGSGEQYFGPGTRLTVT.

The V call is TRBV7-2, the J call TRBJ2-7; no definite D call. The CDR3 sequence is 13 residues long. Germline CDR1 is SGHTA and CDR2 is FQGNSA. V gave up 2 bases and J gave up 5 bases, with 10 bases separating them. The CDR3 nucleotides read TGTGCCAGCAGCTTACTCCGAGTGAACGAGCAGTACTTC. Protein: CASSLLRVNEQYF. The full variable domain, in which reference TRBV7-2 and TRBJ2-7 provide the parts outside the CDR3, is GAGVSQSPSNKVTEKGKDVELRCDPISGHTALYWYRQSLGQGLEFLIYFQGNSAPDKSGLPSDRFSAERTGGSVSTLTIQRTQQEDSAVYLCASSLLRVNEQYFGPGTRLTVT.

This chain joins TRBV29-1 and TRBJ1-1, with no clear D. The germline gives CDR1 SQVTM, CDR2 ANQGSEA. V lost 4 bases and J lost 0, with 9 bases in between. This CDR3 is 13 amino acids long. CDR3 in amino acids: CSVASAMNTEAFF. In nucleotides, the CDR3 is TGCAGCGTTGCTTCCGCTATGAACACTGAAGCTTTCTTT.

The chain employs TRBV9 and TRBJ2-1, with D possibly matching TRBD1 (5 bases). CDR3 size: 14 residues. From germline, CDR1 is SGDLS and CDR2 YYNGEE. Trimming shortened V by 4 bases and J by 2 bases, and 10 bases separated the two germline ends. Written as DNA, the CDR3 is TGTGCCAGCAGCTACGACAGCCCCTACAATGAGCAGTTCTTC. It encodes CASSYDSPYNEQFF.

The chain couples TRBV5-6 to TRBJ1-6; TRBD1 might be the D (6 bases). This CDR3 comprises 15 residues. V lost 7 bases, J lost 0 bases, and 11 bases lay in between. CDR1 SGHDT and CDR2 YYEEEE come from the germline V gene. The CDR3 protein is CASEDRSSYNSPLHF. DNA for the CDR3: TGTGCCAGCGAAGACAGGAGCTCCTATAATTCACCCCTCCACTTT.

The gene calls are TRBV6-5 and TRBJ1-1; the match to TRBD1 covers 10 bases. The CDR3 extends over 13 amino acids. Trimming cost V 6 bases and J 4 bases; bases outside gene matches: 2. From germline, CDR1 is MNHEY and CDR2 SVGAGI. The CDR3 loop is CASSRDRGTEAFF. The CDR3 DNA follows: TGTGCCAGCAGCAGGGACAGGGGCACTGAAGCTTTCTTT.

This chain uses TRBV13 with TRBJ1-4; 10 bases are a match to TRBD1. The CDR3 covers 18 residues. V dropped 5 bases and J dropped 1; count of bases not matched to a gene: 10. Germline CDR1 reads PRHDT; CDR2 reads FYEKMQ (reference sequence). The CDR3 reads CASSIRNRDRGTNEKLFF. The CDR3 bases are TGTGCCAGCAGCATACGAAACCGGGACAGGGGAACTAATGAAAAACTGTTTTTT.

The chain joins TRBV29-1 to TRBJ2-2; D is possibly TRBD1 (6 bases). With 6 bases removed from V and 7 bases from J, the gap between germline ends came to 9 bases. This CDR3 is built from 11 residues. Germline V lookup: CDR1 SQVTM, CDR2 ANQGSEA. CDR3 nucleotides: TGCAGCGTCCGGACAGTCGGGGAGCTGTTTTTT. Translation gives CSVRTVGELFF.

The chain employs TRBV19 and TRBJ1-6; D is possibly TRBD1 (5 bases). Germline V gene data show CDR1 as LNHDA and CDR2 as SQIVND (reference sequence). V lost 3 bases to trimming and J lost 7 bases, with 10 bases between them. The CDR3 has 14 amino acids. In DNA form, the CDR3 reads TGTGCCAGTAGTATGGGCCGGGGGAATTCACCCCTCCACTTT. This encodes CASSMGRGNSPLHF.

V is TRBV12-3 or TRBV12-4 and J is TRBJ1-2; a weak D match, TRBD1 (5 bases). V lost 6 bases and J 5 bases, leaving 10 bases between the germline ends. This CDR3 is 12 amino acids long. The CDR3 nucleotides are TGTGCCAGCAGCCCTGACAGTTATGGCTACACCTTC. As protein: CASSPDSYGYTF.

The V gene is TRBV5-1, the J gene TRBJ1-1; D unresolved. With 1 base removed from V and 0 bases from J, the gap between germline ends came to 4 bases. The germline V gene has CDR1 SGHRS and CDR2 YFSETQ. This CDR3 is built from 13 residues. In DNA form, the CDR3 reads TGCGCCAGCAGCTTGTACTTGAACACTGAAGCTTTCTTT. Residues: CASSLYLNTEAFF.